Following are 15 T cell receptor beta chains from one sample sequenced in a study of T cell responses to AZD1222 COVID-19 vaccine. The data were produced by immunoSEQ multiplex PCR, yet TCRdb's version contains in-frame clones alone and is incomplete. The table records roughly 200,000 clones, 85% to 95% of them present only once. Source: peripheral blood, taken 28 days after the second dose of the MenACWY control vaccine. Receptor source: an adult who received the MenACWY meningococcal vaccine as a control.

The chain joins TRBV14 to TRBJ2-5; D call uncertain. The CDR3 length is 13 residues. Germline V gene data show CDR1 as SGHDN and CDR2 as FVKESK. Trimming removed 1 base at V and 5 bases at J, with 8 bases between. CDR3 loop: CASSQGVEETQYF. The CDR3 region has the DNA TGTGCCAGCAGCCAAGGAGTGGAGGAGACCCAGTACTTC.

The gene calls are TRBV5-6 and TRBJ1-3; D uncertain. This CDR3 has 14 residues. Germline V gene lookup returns CDR1 SGHDT and CDR2 YYEEEE. With 0 bases removed from V and 4 bases from J, the gap between germline ends came to 8 bases. The CDR3 DNA reads TGTGCCAGCAGCTTGGTGGGAGCAGGAAACACCATATATTTT. Residues: CASSLVGAGNTIYF. Full variable domain (rest looked up from reference TRBV5-6 and TRBJ1-3): DAGVTQSPTHLIKTRGQQVTLRCSPKSGHDTVSWYQQALGQGPQFIFQYYEEEERQRGNFPDRFSGHQFPNYSSELNVNALLLGDSALYLCASSLVGAGNTIYFGEGSWLTVV.

The V and J genes are TRBV28 and TRBJ2-3, with TRBD2 identical over 8 bases. The V gene's germline CDR1 is MDHEN and CDR2 SYDVKM. V shed 3 bases, J shed 4 bases, and the junction held 6 bases outside the gene matches. The CDR3 runs 15 residues. CDR3 sequence reads: CASSFLSGGADTQYF. The DNA of the CDR3 is TGTGCCAGCAGTTTTTTAAGCGGGGGAGCAGATACGCAGTATTTT.

Written as DNA, the CDR3 is TGTGCCAGCAGGGGACAGGGTTTAATCGGGGAGCTGTTTTTT. As protein: CASRGQGLIGELFF. The chain combines TRBV28 with TRBJ2-2; 9 positions match TRBD1. Germline trimming cut 6 bases from V and 7 bases from J; bases unmatched to any gene: 6. This CDR3 has 14 residues. Germline V gene lookup returns CDR1 MDHEN and CDR2 SYDVKM.

This rearrangement joins TRBV12-3 or TRBV12-4 to TRBJ2-7; D is unresolved. V was trimmed by 8 bases and J by 3 bases, leaving 14 bases between them. The CDR3 spans 13 residues. Written as DNA, the CDR3 is TGTGCCAGCTCGAAGTCCCCCGGCTACGAGCAGTACTTC. The encoded protein is CASSKSPGYEQYF.

V usage is TRBV5-1 and J usage is TRBJ1-4; D uncertain. The CDR3 is 17 residues long. V lost 0 bases, J lost 2 bases, and 14 bases lay in between. Germline CDR1 reads SGHRS; CDR2 reads YFSETQ. This CDR3 is CASSLEYVGGTNEKLFF. The CDR3 DNA sequence: TGCGCCAGCAGCTTGGAGTATGTAGGCGGCACTAATGAAAAACTGTTTTTT. The full variable domain, rest sourced from reference TRBV5-1 and TRBJ1-4, is KAGVTQTPRYLIKTRGQQVTLSCSPISGHRSVSWYQQTPGQGLQFLFEYFSETQRNKGNFPGRFSGRQFSNSRSEMNVSTLELGDSALYLCASSLEYVGGTNEKLFFGSGTQLSVL.

The chain recombines TRBV4-2 with TRBJ2-7; 10 bases are shared with TRBD2. The V and J ends lost 5 bases and 5 bases, in that order; junction bases with no gene match: 9. Germline CDR1 and CDR2: LGHNA and YNFKEQ. The CDR3 spans 15 residues. Written as DNA, the CDR3 is TGTGCCAGCAGCGTCCAGCGGGGGGGCCAGGACGAGCAGTACTTC. Amino acids: CASSVQRGGQDEQYF.

The V gene is TRBV19, the J gene TRBJ1-2; D possibly corresponds to TRBD1 (5 bases). V shed 4 bases and J shed 7 bases, with 19 bases lying between them. Per the germline V gene, CDR1 is LNHDA and CDR2 is SQIVND (reference sequence). The CDR3 runs 15 residues. The CDR3 here is CASSNPGGVHGGYTF. The DNA for the CDR3 is TGTGCCAGTAGTAATCCCGGGGGGGTCCATGGTGGCTACACCTTC.

The chain is built from TRBV7-3 and TRBJ2-2; possibly TRBD2 for D (5 bases). CDR1 and CDR2 (germline): SGHTA, FQGTGA. This CDR3 is built from 14 residues. The V gene lost 5 bases and the J gene lost 5 bases, with 12 bases spanning the gap. The CDR3 nucleotides are TGTGCCAGCAGCCTAGGAGGAGGAACCGGGGAGCTGTTTTTT. Translation: CASSLGGGTGELFF. Full variable domain (outside the CDR3, taken from reference TRBV7-3 and TRBJ2-2): GAGVSQTPSNKVTEKGKYVELRCDPISGHTALYWYRQSLGQGPEFLIYFQGTGAADDSGLPNDRFFAVRPEGSVSTLKIQRTERGDSAVYLCASSLGGGTGELFFGEGSRLTVL.

This clone was recorded once. The rearrangement links TRBV19 to TRBJ1-1; possible D gene TRBD1, 5 bases. Germline values: CDR1 LNHDA, CDR2 SQIVND (reference sequence). The CDR3 totals 14 residues. With 2 bases removed from V and 6 bases from J, the gap between germline ends came to 13 bases. Here the CDR3 reads CASSILLGGPEAFF. The CDR3 DNA reads as TGTGCCAGTAGTATATTGCTGGGGGGTCCTGAAGCTTTCTTT.

The J gene is TRBJ1-5, the V gene TRBV10-3, with 7 bases aligning to TRBD1. The CDR3 length is 15 residues. CDR1 ENHRY and CDR2 SYGVKD come from the germline V gene. The J segment lost 1 base and the V segment lost 6 bases, leaving 6 bases of the junction unmatched. CDR3 sequence: CAISQTGSSNQPQHF. DNA for the CDR3: TGTGCCATCAGCCAGACAGGGTCGAGCAATCAGCCCCAGCATTTT.

This chain connects TRBV7-2 to TRBJ1-2; D uncertain. This CDR3 is built from 14 residues. The germline V and J ends were trimmed by 3 bases and 0 bases, with 8 bases remaining between them. Germline CDR1 reads SGHTA; CDR2 reads FQGNSA. CDR3 nucleotide sequence: TGTGCCAGCAGCTTGGGAGTCCCTAACTATGGCTACACCTTC. This gives the protein CASSLGVPNYGYTF.

J is TRBJ2-2 and V is TRBV7-2; D perhaps matches TRBD2 (6 bases). V dropped 0 bases and J dropped 6 bases, with 8 bases sitting between them. The CDR3 is made up of 14 amino acids. The germline CDR1 and CDR2 sequences are SGHTA and FQGNSA. The CDR3 nucleotides read TGTGCCAGCAGCTTAGCCGGGAGTCCCGGGGAGCTGTTTTTT. This codes for CASSLAGSPGELFF.

DNA for the CDR3: TGCGCCAGCGGGACCTCAGCCGGTGGTGAGCAGTTCTTC. Its translation is CASGTSAGGEQFF. The rearrangement links TRBV10-1 to TRBJ2-1; the D call may be TRBD1 or TRBD2 (5 bases each). This CDR3 contains 13 residues. The V gene's germline CDR1 is WNHNN and CDR2 SYGVQD (reference sequence). The germline V and J ends were trimmed by 8 bases and 9 bases, with 17 bases remaining between them.

V usage is TRBV3-1 (or the pseudogene TRBV3-2) and J usage is TRBJ1-5; TRBD1 matches at 12 bases. CDR3 length: 12 residues. J was trimmed by 7 bases and V by 9 bases; bases with no gene match: 1. Germline CDR1 and CDR2: LGHDT and YNNKEL (reference sequence). The DNA of the CDR3 is TGTGCCAGTGGGACAGGGGGCCAGCCCCAGCATTTT. This gives the protein CASGTGGQPQHF.